Listed below are T cell receptor beta chains from one sample, sequenced in a study of cytomegalovirus exposure and HLA in healthy donors. Profiling relied on immunoSEQ multiplex PCR, and the TCRdb table lists in-frame clones only, not all of them. This sample contains about 130,000 clones. Sequencing input: PBMCs. The receptors stem from a young man in good health and CMV-seronegative. CDR3s include the opening cysteine and the closing phenylalanine or tryptophan. Fields, in order: V gene, D gene, J gene, CDR3 protein, CDR3 DNA. The D gene is left open where the match is weak.

>TRBV28|TRBD2|TRBJ2-5
CASSSPGGRGQTQYF
TGTGCCAGCAGCTCTCCCGGCGGGAGGGGTCAGACCCAGTACTTC
>TRBV27|TRBD1|TRBJ1-5
CASGPAGQLNQPQHF
TGTGCCAGCGGACCGGCGGGACAGCTGAATCAGCCCCAGCATTTT
>TRBV5-1|NA|TRBJ2-5
CASSLSTGWRETQYF
TGCGCCAGCAGCTTGTCGACAGGCTGGAGAGAGACCCAGTACTTC
>TRBV5-1|TRBD2|TRBJ2-3
CASRPGTSGGSDTQYF
TGCGCCAGCAGACCCGGGACTAGCGGGGGATCAGATACGCAGTATTTT
>TRBV25-1|TRBD2|TRBJ2-1
CASSDAGEGNEQFF
TGTGCCAGCAGTGATGCGGGAGAAGGAAATGAGCAGTTCTTC
>TRBV18|NA|TRBJ1-1
CASSPLEQTEAFF
TGTGCCAGCTCACCCCTCGAACAGACTGAAGCTTTCTTT
>TRBV28|TRBD1|TRBJ2-2
CASTFSHGTGGTGELFF
TGTGCCAGCACCTTCTCCCACGGGACAGGGGGCACCGGGGAGCTGTTTTTT
>TRBV9|NA|TRBJ1-1
CASSVASGPGGTEAFF
TGTGCCAGCAGCGTAGCTTCCGGACCGGGGGGCACTGAAGCTTTCTTT
>TRBV2|TRBD1|TRBJ2-3
CASSGQGATGTQYF
TGTGCCAGCAGTGGTCAGGGGGCAACAGGTACGCAGTATTTT
>TRBV6-5|NA|TRBJ1-4
CASSYSQGREKLFF
TGTGCCAGCAGTTACTCGCAGGGGAGAGAAAAACTGTTTTTT
>TRBV4-3|NA|TRBJ2-7
CASSQEYSSYEQYF
TGCGCCAGCAGCCAAGAGTACTCCTCCTACGAGCAGTACTTC
>TRBV27|TRBD2|TRBJ2-1
CASSSIAGTHNEQFF
TGTGCCAGCAGTTCGATAGCGGGAACCCACAATGAGCAGTTCTTC
>TRBV5-6|NA|TRBJ2-7
CASSTADRGSYEQYF
TGTGCCAGCAGCACAGCGGACCGAGGTTCCTACGAGCAGTACTTC
>TRBV5-4|NA|TRBJ2-4
CASSLRQTLAKNIQYF
TGTGCCAGCAGCCTGAGACAGACCCTAGCCAAAAACATTCAGTACTTC
>TRBV5-1|NA|TRBJ1-1
CASSLDLGLMTEAFF
TGCGCCAGCAGCTTGGATCTGGGGCTGATGACTGAAGCTTTCTTT
>TRBV7-2|NA|TRBJ1-3
CASSLSGSLRNTIYF
TGTGCCAGCAGCTTATCTGGCTCTCTGAGAAACACCATATATTTT
>TRBV30|TRBD2|TRBJ2-5
CAWKFGFGTSGGQETQYF
TGTGCCTGGAAGTTCGGTTTTGGGACTAGCGGGGGACAAGAGACCCAGTACTTC
>TRBV5-6|TRBD2|TRBJ2-1
CASSLRLAGPQDEQFF
TGTGCCAGCAGCTTGCGACTAGCGGGCCCCCAAGATGAGCAGTTCTTC
>TRBV2|NA|TRBJ1-2
CASSEHRQVEAF
TGTGCCAGCAGTGAACATAGACAGGTGGAGGCCTTC
>TRBV6-5|NA|TRBJ2-7
CASSYSRGYEQYF
TGTGCCAGCAGTTACTCGCGGGGCTACGAGCAGTACTTC
>TRBV5-1|NA|TRBJ1-1
CASSLQGNTEAFF
TGCGCCAGCAGCTTACAGGGGAACACTGAAGCTTTCTTT
>TRBV7-7|NA|TRBJ2-7
CASSLVPGHEMGEQYF
TGTGCTAGCAGCTTAGTCCCGGGACATGAGATGGGAGAGCAGTACTTC
>TRBV4-1|NA|TRBJ1-2
CASSHTSQVVGGYTF
TGCGCCAGCAGCCACACTAGCCAGGTTGTTGGTGGCTACACCTTC